The 17 T cell receptor beta chains presented below share a single source sample, sequenced in a study of cytomegalovirus exposure and HLA in healthy donors. PCR used 60 Vbeta primers and 13 Jbeta primers. TCRdb keeps only in-frame clones here, not all; method: immunoSEQ multiplex PCR. This repertoire shows around 100,000 clones, 65% to 85% found once; its top ten account for 1.5% to 2%. The material sequenced was PBMCs. Receptor source: a woman between 40 and 50 years old in good health and CMV-seronegative.

DNA of the CDR3: TGTGCCAGCAGTGAAGGGCGGGAGAGCGACGAGCAGTACTTC. This codes for CASSEGRESDEQYF. The chain is built from TRBV6-1 and TRBJ2-7, with 7 bases that match TRBD2. Germline trimming cut 1 base from V and 5 bases from J; bases unmatched to any gene: 5. The germline CDR1 and CDR2 sequences are MNHNS and SASEGT. The CDR3 consists of 14 residues.

For this clone: One end of the junction varies from germline; a read error may be responsible. The V call is TRBV7-9, the J call TRBJ2-3; 11 nucleotides match TRBD2. The CDR3 extends over 15 amino acids. Per germline, CDR1 SEHNR and CDR2 FQNEAQ (reference sequence). The CDR3 nucleotides read TGTTCCAGCAGTTATCTAGCGGGAGGAGCGGATACGCAGTATTTT. Translated: CSSSYLAGGADTQYF.

As concerns this clone: Other DNA sequences within the sample encode an identical CDR3. The rearrangement links TRBV7-3 to TRBJ1-6; D possibly corresponds to TRBD1 (6 bases). Trimming removed 5 bases from V and 9 bases from J, with 14 bases in between. The germline V gene encodes CDR1 SGHTA and CDR2 FQGTGA. The CDR3 contains 14 residues. The CDR3 DNA reads TGTGCCAGCAGCGCGGACAGTTACAGTTCACCCCTCCACTTT. This codes for CASSADSYSSPLHF.

The chain uses TRBV7-9 and TRBJ1-3; 8 bases line up with TRBD1. After removal of 5 bases from V and 3 bases from J, the junction contained 12 bases not matched to a gene. Germline V lookup: CDR1 SEHNR, CDR2 FQNEAQ (reference sequence). This CDR3 is built from 17 residues. CDR3 coding DNA: TGTGCCAGCAGCCCTGGGGAGGGGACAGGAGTTGGAAACACCATATATTTT. Encoded protein: CASSPGEGTGVGNTIYF. Using reference TRBV7-9 and TRBJ1-3 for the parts outside the CDR3, the full variable domain is DTGVSQNPRHKITKRGQNVTFRCDPISEHNRLYWYRQTLGQGPEFLTYFQNEAQLEKSRLLSDRFSAERPKGSFSTLEIQRTEQGDSAMYLCASSPGEGTGVGNTIYFGEGSWLTVV.

This chain joins TRBV9 and TRBJ2-6, with D possibly being TRBD1 (5 bases). Trimming removed 4 bases at V and 0 bases at J, with 11 bases between. Germline V gene lookup returns CDR1 SGDLS and CDR2 YYNGEE. This CDR3 is 16 amino acids long. The CDR3, as DNA: TGTGCCAGCAGCCCAGGACATCGCTCTGGGGCCAACGTCCTGACTTTC. Translation: CASSPGHRSGANVLTF.

V is TRBV15 and J is TRBJ1-5; D unresolved. This CDR3 spans 15 amino acids. Germline V gives CDR1 LNHNV, CDR2 YYDKDF (reference sequence). Between the trimmed V and J ends, which lost 1 base and 4 bases, there was a span of 11 bases. The CDR3 DNA sequence: TGTGCCACCAGCAGAGGGAGCATGCCTAATCAGCCCCAGCATTTT. It specifies CATSRGSMPNQPQHF. The whole variable domain, filled in from reference TRBV15 and TRBJ1-5, reads DAMVIQNPRYQVTQFGKPVTLSCSQTLNHNVMYWYQQKSSQAPKLLFHYYDKDFNNEADTPDNFQSRRPNTSFCFLDIRSPGLGDTAMYLCATSRGSMPNQPQHFGDGTRLSIL.

The gene calls are TRBV11-2 and TRBJ2-4; the D gene is possibly TRBD2 (7 bases). V was clipped by 0 bases and J by 11 bases, with 20 bases between them. CDR1 and CDR2 from the germline V gene are SGHAT and FQNNGV. This CDR3 is built from 16 residues. CDR3 sequence reads: CASSLESGELASFQYF. CDR3 bases: TGTGCCAGCAGCTTAGAATCAGGGGAACTAGCGAGCTTTCAGTACTTC. The full variable domain, with the rest looked up from reference TRBV11-2 and TRBJ2-4, is EAGVAQSPRYKIIEKRQSVAFWCNPISGHATLYWYQQILGQGPKLLIQFQNNGVVDDSQLPKDRFSAERLKGVDSTLKIQPAKLEDSAVYLCASSLESGELASFQYFGAGTRLSVL.

The genes are TRBV29-1 and TRBJ2-1, with 10 nucleotides matching TRBD2. In germline, CDR1 is SQVTM, CDR2 ANQGSEA. There are 14 residues in the CDR3. After removal of 6 bases from V and 8 bases from J, the junction contained 10 bases not matched to a gene. CDR3 bases: TGCAGCGTCATAGCGGGGGGTCTAGGGGATGAGCAGTTCTTC. Translated, it gives CSVIAGGLGDEQFF.

The chain couples TRBV21-1 to TRBJ1-5; the table's D call, TRBD1, was not checked against the DNA. TRBV21-1 is recorded as a pseudogene. The CDR3 consists of 20 residues. The CDR3 region is CASSKRPQKPYRDRDQPQHF. The CDR3 DNA reads as TGTGCCAGCAGCAAACGCCCCCAAAAACCTTACCGGGACAGAGATCAGCCCCAGCATTTT.

The chain is built from TRBV7-9 and TRBJ2-3; 7 bases are shared with TRBD2. Germline-derived CDR1 and CDR2 are SEHNR and FQNEAQ (reference sequence). Trimming removed 5 bases from V and 6 bases from J; junction bases left unmatched: 5. There are 13 residues in the CDR3. DNA for the CDR3: TGTGCCAGCAGCCAGACTAGCAAGGATACGCAGTATTTT. Residues: CASSQTSKDTQYF.

This clone was seen a few times. The chain joins TRBV15 to TRBJ2-5; 7 bases align to TRBD1. CDR1 and CDR2 (germline): LNHNV, YYDKDF (reference sequence). V trimming: 0 bases; J trimming: 4 bases; junction bases outside the gene matches: 8. The CDR3 totals 16 residues. Here the CDR3 DNA reads TGTGCCACCAGCAGAGATCGCGGCAGGGGGTCAGAGACCCAGTACTTC. This encodes CATSRDRGRGSETQYF.

This chain uses TRBV27 with TRBJ2-5, with 7 bases that match TRBD1. J lost 7 bases, V lost 5 bases, and 7 bases had no gene match. The CDR3 covers 13 residues. Germline V CDR1 and CDR2: MNHEY, SMNVEV (reference sequence). Here the CDR3 DNA reads TGTGCCAGCAGTCTTCGGACAGGAGGGACCCAGTACTTC. Translation gives CASSLRTGGTQYF.

This rearrangement joins TRBV4-1 to TRBJ2-3; no clear D. The CDR3 consists of 13 residues. Germline V gene lookup returns CDR1 MGHRA and CDR2 YSYEKL. Trimming took off 5 bases at V and 0 bases at J, with 6 bases between the two ends. The DNA of the CDR3 is TGCGCCAGCAGCGCCGGTAGCACAGATACGCAGTATTTT. Translation: CASSAGSTDTQYF.

This sequence joins TRBV29-1 and TRBJ2-2; weak D call: TRBD2 (6 bases). Germline CDR1 is SQVTM and CDR2 is ANQGSEA. V gave up 1 base and J gave up 4 bases, with 16 bases separating them. This CDR3 comprises 16 residues. The CDR3 spells CSVEVVGQGGTGELFF. The CDR3 DNA sequence: TGCAGCGTTGAAGTCGTGGGGCAGGGAGGCACCGGGGAGCTGTTTTTT.

This clone came up once. The junction departs from the called germline gene at one end, perhaps through a read error. V gene TRBV9 combines with J gene TRBJ1-1; 7 bases are a match to TRBD1. Germline CDR1 reads SGDLS; CDR2 reads YYNGEE. This CDR3 is 14 amino acids long. The CDR3 sequence is CANSLGQLNTEAFF. CDR3 in DNA: TGTGCCAACAGCCTGGGACAGTTGAACACTGAAGCTTTCTTT.

The chain has TRBV15 and TRBJ1-2; 12 positions match TRBD1. Germline CDR1 LNHNV, CDR2 YYDKDF (reference sequence). The J segment lost 4 bases and the V segment lost 5 bases, leaving 8 bases of the junction unmatched. The CDR3 is made up of 16 amino acids. As DNA, the CDR3 is TGTGCCACCAGCCGTGGGACAGGGGGCTTGATCTATGGCTACACCTTC. This gives the protein CATSRGTGGLIYGYTF.

The chain joins TRBV9 to TRBJ1-3; the D is unclear. V lost 3 bases, J lost 0 bases, and 13 bases lay in between. This CDR3 is built from 16 residues. Germline CDR1 and CDR2: SGDLS and YYNGEE. The CDR3 loop reads CASSARRESSGNTIYF. The CDR3 nucleotides are TGTGCCAGCAGCGCCAGACGGGAGAGCTCTGGAAACACCATATATTTT.